The 22 T cell receptor beta chains given below trace back to one sample, sequenced in a study of response to subunit inactivated influenza vaccine. TCRdb independently ran MiXCR on the RT-PCR reads; one entry per CDR3 protein. The sample holds 500,000 to 600,000 distinct CDR3 sequences, roughly 10% seen once. Sequenced here: PBMCs from blood, sampled on the day of vaccination. The receptor set was obtained from a man aged 50-59 years who received an inactivated influenza vaccine.

This rearrangement joins TRBV28 to TRBJ2-2, with 7 bases aligning to TRBD2. From germline, CDR1 is MDHEN and CDR2 SYDVKM. J was trimmed by 1 base and V by 2 bases; bases with no gene match: 10. The CDR3 covers 18 residues. The CDR3 nucleotides are TGTGCCAGCAGTTTACTGCGCGGCGGGAGCCTGAACACCGGGGAGCTGTTTTTT. Translated: CASSLLRGGSLNTGELFF.

This clonotype was seen many times. This rearrangement joins TRBV18 to TRBJ2-5; D possibly corresponds to TRBD1 (5 bases). The germline gives CDR1 KGHSH, CDR2 LQKENI. The CDR3 is 13 residues long. Trimming took off 2 bases at V and 4 bases at J, with 8 bases between the two ends. The CDR3 here is CASSPRGGETQYF. DNA for the CDR3: TGTGCCAGCTCACCAAGGGGTGGAGAGACCCAGTACTTC.

This chain connects TRBV5-1 to TRBJ2-1; TRBD2 aligns across 11 bases. V shed 3 bases and J 0 bases; nucleotides not matched to a gene: 11. The CDR3 sequence is 19 residues long. Germline CDR1 and CDR2: SGHRS and YFSETQ. In nucleotides, the CDR3 is TGCGCCAGCAGCTATAGACCGCTTACTAGCGGGAGCTCCTACAATGAGCAGTTCTTC. Translating it yields CASSYRPLTSGSSYNEQFF.

This clonotype showed up just a few times. J is TRBJ1-2 and V is TRBV5-1; 7 bases map to TRBD1. With 4 bases clipped from V and 4 bases from J, the junction kept 7 bases outside the gene matches. The CDR3 covers 14 residues. Germline V CDR1 and CDR2: SGHRS, YFSETQ. The CDR3 DNA sequence: TGCGCCAGCAGCCCGGGGGACAGAAGCTATGGCTACACCTTC. Translated: CASSPGDRSYGYTF.

This clonotype was found many times. V is TRBV12-3 or TRBV12-4 and J is TRBJ2-2; D possibly corresponds to TRBD2 (5 bases). Between the trimmed V and J ends, which lost 2 bases and 5 bases, there was a span of 12 bases. The CDR3 extends over 15 amino acids. CDR3 nucleotide sequence: TGTGCCAGCAGTTTAAGTGGACTCGGTACCGGGGAGCTGTTTTTT. Its protein product is CASSLSGLGTGELFF.

The chain uses TRBV7-2 and TRBJ2-7, with D perhaps TRBD1 (5 bases). Germline-derived CDR1 and CDR2 are SGHTA and FQGNSA. Trimming pared 5 bases from V and 3 bases from J, leaving 11 bases between. This CDR3 contains 13 residues. The CDR3 nucleotides read TGTGCCAGCAGCCGTGGACAACACTACGAGCAGTACTTC. Its protein is CASSRGQHYEQYF.

This clonotype was observed a few times. The V and J genes are TRBV7-8 and TRBJ1-1; 9 positions agree with TRBD1. Trimming cost V 7 bases and J 4 bases; bases outside gene matches: 7. The CDR3 loop spans 14 amino acids. Looked up from germline, CDR1 is SGHVS and CDR2 is FQNEAQ. CDR3 region: CASNGQGYGTEAFF. Written as DNA, the CDR3 is TGTGCCAGCAACGGACAGGGGTACGGCACTGAAGCTTTCTTT.

This clonotype has at least ten counts. This chain connects TRBV7-2 to TRBJ2-5; TRBD2 matches at 8 bases. Looked up from germline, CDR1 is SGHTA and CDR2 is FQGNSA. V was pared by 0 bases and J by 5 bases, with 5 bases of the junction left unmatched. This CDR3 comprises 15 residues. The CDR3 loop is CASSLAGLDSETQYF. DNA for the CDR3: TGTGCCAGCAGCTTAGCGGGACTAGACTCTGAGACCCAGTACTTC.

In its sample, this clonotype was seen many times. The CDR3 DNA follows: TGCGCCAGCAGCCTAAGTCCCACATCGAGCACAGATACGCAGTATTTT. Residues: CASSLSPTSSTDTQYF. The rearrangement links TRBV4-3 to TRBJ2-3; D ambiguous. Per germline, CDR1 LGHNA and CDR2 YSLEER. CDR3 length: 16 amino acids. Trimming stripped 4 bases from V and 0 bases from J, with 14 bases between.

The genes are TRBV20-1 and TRBJ2-7; 9 bases agree with TRBD1. CDR1 is DFQATT and CDR2 is SNEGSKA in the germline V gene (reference sequence). CDR3 length: 16 amino acids. V gave up 3 bases and J gave up 5 bases; unmatched junction bases: 14. CDR3 loop: CSASSTARTGDHEQYF. Written as DNA, the CDR3 is TGCAGTGCTAGTTCAACAGCTCGGACAGGGGATCACGAGCAGTACTTC.

Of note for this clonotype: One end of the junction does not line up with germline, which may come from a read error. The V call is TRBV9, the J call TRBJ2-1; D gene unclear. The CDR3 is 14 amino acids. The germline CDR1 and CDR2 sequences are SGDLS and YYNGEE. This CDR3 is CASIVGFHNDEQFF. In DNA, the CDR3 is TGTGCCAGCATCGTAGGGTTTCATAACGATGAGCAGTTCTTC.

The chain carries TRBV15 and TRBJ2-7, with D possibly being TRBD1 (6 bases). Germline V gene sequence: CDR1 LNHNV, CDR2 YYDKDF (reference sequence). Trimming shortened V by 6 bases and J by 1 base, and 16 bases separated the two germline ends. The CDR3 loop spans 15 amino acids. The DNA for the CDR3 is TGTGCCACCAGGGGGTTGGGACAATCATCCTACGAGCAGTACTTC. This gives the protein CATRGLGQSSYEQYF.

This clonotype was seen many times. The genes are TRBV11-2 and TRBJ2-2, with TRBD2 matching 8 bases. CDR3 length: 14 amino acids. V was pared by 5 bases and J by 5 bases, with 4 bases of the junction left unmatched. The germline gives CDR1 SGHAT, CDR2 FQNNGV. In DNA, the CDR3 is TGTGCCAGCAGCCCGGGGGGGTGGACCGGGGAGCTGTTTTTT. Translated: CASSPGGWTGELFF.

A word on this clonotype: The junction and the germline gene differ at one end; a read error may be behind it. The rearrangement uses TRBV7-2 and TRBJ2-3; 9 bases match TRBD1. There are 16 residues in the CDR3. Germline V gives CDR1 SGHTA, CDR2 FQGNSA. CDR3 sequence: CACSLIQGAFTDTQYF. For the CDR3, the DNA is TGTGCCTGCAGCCTAATACAGGGGGCTTTCACAGATACGCAGTATTTT.

The chain links TRBV3-1 to TRBJ2-5; 7 nucleotides agree with TRBD2. The CDR3 runs to 16 residues. CDR1 is LGHDT and CDR2 is YNNKEL in the germline V gene (reference sequence). With 1 base clipped from V and 4 bases from J, the junction kept 9 bases outside the gene matches. The CDR3 loop is CASSQVSRDYAETQYF. CDR3 sequence (DNA): TGTGCCAGCAGCCAAGTATCCAGGGACTACGCAGAGACCCAGTACTTC.

This clonotype was counted only a few times. The chain is built from TRBV15 and TRBJ2-5; 9 nucleotides line up with TRBD2. The CDR3 consists of 15 residues. Germline CDR1 is LNHNV and CDR2 is YYDKDF (reference sequence). Trimming cost V 3 bases and J 4 bases; bases outside gene matches: 6. The DNA for the CDR3 is TGTGCCACCAGCAGCCAAGCGGGAGGTCCAGAGACCCAGTACTTC. As protein: CATSSQAGGPETQYF.

This clonotype has just a few counts. V usage is TRBV28 and J usage is TRBJ2-7; D might be TRBD1 (6 bases). Trimming left V 8 bases short and J 6 bases short, with 11 bases between. The CDR3 spans 11 residues. CDR1 is MDHEN, CDR2 SYDVKM, per germline. The CDR3 region is CASGQRGEQYF. The DNA of the CDR3 is TGTGCCAGCGGACAGAGGGGCGAGCAGTACTTC.

In its sample, this clonotype was seen many times. The chain joins TRBV12-3 or TRBV12-4 to TRBJ2-3; no clear D gene. The CDR3 contains 9 residues. V was cut by 7 bases and J by 6 bases, with 2 bases left in between. Written as DNA, the CDR3 is TGTGCCAGCAAGGATACGCAGTATTTT. Translating it yields CASKDTQYF.

The chain has TRBV4-2 and TRBJ2-7, with TRBD2 matching 10 bases. After removal of 4 bases from V and 5 bases from J, the junction contained 8 bases not matched to a gene. The CDR3 has 15 amino acids. CDR1 LGHNA and CDR2 YNFKEQ come from the germline V gene. The CDR3 nucleotides are TGTGCCAGCAGCCCCGGACTAGCGGTACTCAACGAGCAGTACTTC. It is translated as CASSPGLAVLNEQYF.

This sequence joins TRBV3-1 and TRBJ2-3; 12 bases are shared with TRBD2. Germline V gene data show CDR1 as LGHDT and CDR2 as YNNKEL (reference sequence). The CDR3 totals 17 residues. The V segment lost 0 bases and the J segment 7 bases; nucleotides outside the gene matches: 8. The CDR3: CASSQDPLAGGPNTQYF. CDR3 coding DNA: TGTGCCAGCAGCCAAGACCCCCTAGCGGGGGGGCCAAATACGCAGTATTTT.

The rearrangement links TRBV3-1 to TRBJ2-3; 7 nucleotides line up with TRBD2. Trimming cost V 1 base and J 1 base; bases outside gene matches: 5. The CDR3 totals 16 residues. CDR1 LGHDT and CDR2 YNNKEL come from the germline V gene (reference sequence). The CDR3: CASSQVFLAGTDTQYF. In DNA, the CDR3 is TGTGCCAGCAGCCAAGTCTTCCTAGCGGGCACAGATACGCAGTATTTT.

In this sample, this clonotype turned up many times. V and J are TRBV20-1 and TRBJ2-7; perhaps TRBD1 as D (6 bases). The V and J ends lost 6 bases and 0 bases respectively, with 15 bases between them. The CDR3 has 14 amino acids. Germline loops: CDR1 DFQATT, CDR2 SNEGSKA (reference sequence). In nucleotides, the CDR3 is TGCAGTGCCAAGACAGGCGGTTTCTCCTACGAGCAGTACTTC. Translation: CSAKTGGFSYEQYF.